Listed here are 30 T cell receptor beta chains from one sample, sequenced in a study of T-cell reconstitution after alpha-beta-depleted transplantation in children. Preparation of the TCRbeta library used unique molecular identifiers. TCRdb ran MiXCR on the PCR reads and lists one entry per CDR3 protein. The sample has about 980,000 distinct CDR3 sequences, roughly 29% seen once. Here the sequenced sample was PBMCs, mostly from graft donor cells, taken 360 days after TCRalphabeta/CD19-depleted stem cell transplant. These receptors came from a boy under two years old who had a stem cell transplant for SCID, so the T cells may come from the graft donor.

V gene TRBV5-1 combines with J gene TRBJ1-1; D might be TRBD1 (6 bases). Germline V CDR1 and CDR2: SGHRS, YFSETQ. The CDR3 covers 16 residues. Trimming took 4 bases from V and 0 from J, leaving 16 bases between them. The CDR3, as DNA: TGCGCCAGCAGCAAAGCTGGGACACCCATGAACACTGAAGCTTTCTTT. Residues: CASSKAGTPMNTEAFF. Full variable domain (remainder filled in from reference TRBV5-1 and TRBJ1-1): KAGVTQTPRYLIKTRGQQVTLSCSPISGHRSVSWYQQTPGQGLQFLFEYFSETQRNKGNFPGRFSGRQFSNSRSEMNVSTLELGDSALYLCASSKAGTPMNTEAFFGQGTRLTVV.

This sequence joins TRBV20-1 and TRBJ2-1; TRBD2 matches at 11 bases. Trimming at V came to 6 bases and at J to 3 bases, leaving 7 bases not matched to a gene. The CDR3 is made up of 15 amino acids. Looked up from germline, CDR1 is DFQATT and CDR2 is SNEGSKA (reference sequence). The CDR3 DNA reads TGCAGTGCCCGCGGGACTAGCGGATTCTACAATGAGCAGTTCTTC. This encodes CSARGTSGFYNEQFF.

This clonotype was counted many times. The J gene is TRBJ2-1, the V gene TRBV20-1, with 7 nucleotides matching TRBD2. The CDR3 is made up of 14 amino acids. V dropped 3 bases and J dropped 0; count of bases not matched to a gene: 2. Germline V gene data show CDR1 as DFQATT and CDR2 as SNEGSKA (reference sequence). CDR3 sequence (DNA): TGCAGTGCTAGGGGACTACCCTCCTACAATGAGCAGTTCTTC. Amino acid sequence: CSARGLPSYNEQFF.

The chain carries TRBV5-1 and TRBJ2-3, with a possible D match to TRBD2 (6 bases). The length of the CDR3 is 16 residues. Trimming took off 4 bases at V and 3 bases at J, with 18 bases between the two ends. Germline-derived CDR1 and CDR2 are SGHRS and YFSETQ. The CDR3 nucleotides read TGCGCCAGCAGCGCGGCTAGCGCGTTTGGTACAGATACGCAGTATTTT. The encoded protein is CASSAASAFGTDTQYF.

The chain uses TRBV20-1 and TRBJ2-7; possible D gene TRBD1, 6 bases. The germline V and J ends were trimmed by 0 bases and 2 bases, with 14 bases remaining between them. The CDR3 length is 15 residues. Germline-derived CDR1 and CDR2 are DFQATT and SNEGSKA (reference sequence). Here the CDR3 reads CSARDHLQGPYEQYF. The CDR3, as DNA: TGCAGTGCTAGAGATCACCTACAGGGCCCCTACGAGCAGTACTTC.

This clonotype appeared once. V and J are TRBV5-6 and TRBJ1-5; D unclear. Trimming left V 1 base short and J 0 bases short, with 8 bases between. Germline loops: CDR1 SGHDT, CDR2 YYEEEE. The CDR3 sequence is 15 residues long. The CDR3 nucleotides are TGTGCCAGCAGCTTGATGTCCGATAGCAATCAGCCCCAGCATTTT. As protein: CASSLMSDSNQPQHF.

The V call is TRBV29-1, the J call TRBJ2-1, with 9 bases aligning to TRBD2. Germline V CDR1 and CDR2: SQVTM, ANQGSEA. V lost 5 bases and J lost 15; bases outside the gene matches: 17. This CDR3 is 14 amino acids long. The CDR3 nucleotides read TGCAGCGTTATCAGGGCCTCTGGCGGGGGGGTGGCGTTCTTC. Protein: CSVIRASGGGVAFF.

The V call is TRBV6-2 or TRBV6-3, the J call TRBJ2-1, with D possibly being TRBD2 (6 bases). Germline lookup yields CDR1 MNHEY and CDR2 SVGEGT. Trimming removed 5 bases at V and 11 bases at J, with 16 bases between. The CDR3 has 13 residues. The CDR3 DNA is TGTGCCAGCAGTACCCACCCGGGACTCCAGCAGTTCTTC. The encoded protein is CASSTHPGLQQFF.

There are a few counts of this clonotype. This sequence joins TRBV5-1 and TRBJ1-1; D not certain. With 0 bases removed from V and 0 bases from J, the gap between germline ends came to 9 bases. The germline V gene encodes CDR1 SGHRS and CDR2 YFSETQ. The CDR3 contains 15 residues. CDR3 in DNA: TGCGCCAGCAGCTTGGGCGTATCGGTGAACACTGAAGCTTTCTTT. The encoded protein is CASSLGVSVNTEAFF.

The chain combines TRBV6-1 with TRBJ2-4, with D perhaps matching TRBD1 (6 bases). The CDR3 is 14 residues long. The germline CDR1 and CDR2 sequences are MNHNS and SASEGT. V lost 5 bases to trimming and J lost 2 bases, with 10 bases between them. The CDR3 bases are TGTGCCAGCAGTCCGACAGGAACCAAAAACATTCAGTACTTC. Translated: CASSPTGTKNIQYF.

The chain uses TRBV18 and TRBJ2-5; 9 bases are shared with TRBD1. There are 15 residues in the CDR3. The trim removed 8 bases at V and 4 bases at J, leaving 11 bases unmatched. In germline, CDR1 is KGHSH, CDR2 LQKENI. The CDR3, as DNA: TGTGCCAGCACCGTGACAGGGGGTACAGGAGAGACCCAGTACTTC. Translated: CASTVTGGTGETQYF.

The gene calls are TRBV7-2 and TRBJ2-3, with TRBD2 identical over 11 bases. This CDR3 comprises 15 residues. Looked up from germline, CDR1 is SGHTA and CDR2 is FQGNSA. The junction had 6 bases not matched to a gene; V was cut back by 5 bases and J by 5 bases. CDR3 loop: CASSLSGGVLDTQYF. The CDR3 DNA follows: TGTGCCAGCAGCCTTAGCGGGGGGGTTCTAGATACGCAGTATTTT.

CDR3 amino acids: CASSIIRDSLQPQHF. The CDR3 bases are TGTGCCAGCAGTATTATAAGGGACAGTCTTCAGCCCCAGCATTTT. The chain has TRBV6-1 and TRBJ1-5, with 7 bases aligning to TRBD1. The CDR3 is made up of 15 amino acids. The V and J ends lost 5 bases and 6 bases, in that order; junction bases with no gene match: 10. Germline V gene lookup returns CDR1 MNHNS and CDR2 SASEGT.

This clonotype was counted between two and nine times. V gene TRBV5-1 combines with J gene TRBJ2-5; the match to TRBD2 covers 11 bases. Germline trimming cut 3 bases from V and 5 bases from J; bases unmatched to any gene: 6. There are 15 residues in the CDR3. Germline CDR1 and CDR2: SGHRS and YFSETQ. In DNA form, the CDR3 reads TGCGCCAGCAGCTCGACTAGCGGGGTTAAGGAGACCCAGTACTTC. Its translation: CASSSTSGVKETQYF. Using reference TRBV5-1 and TRBJ2-5 for the parts outside the CDR3, the full variable domain is KAGVTQTPRYLIKTRGQQVTLSCSPISGHRSVSWYQQTPGQGLQFLFEYFSETQRNKGNFPGRFSGRQFSNSRSEMNVSTLELGDSALYLCASSSTSGVKETQYFGPGTRLLVL.

This clonotype was recorded a few times. The chain uses TRBV20-1 and TRBJ2-7; D may match TRBD1 or TRBD2 (6 bases each). The length of the CDR3 is 15 residues. The V end lost 0 bases, the J end lost 3 bases, and 15 bases lay between the germline ends. Germline assignment: CDR1 DFQATT and CDR2 SNEGSKA (reference sequence). CDR3 sequence (DNA): TGCAGTGCTAGAGAAGGGGGGCAGCTGATCTACGAGCAGTACTTC. Its protein product is CSAREGGQLIYEQYF.

Here the CDR3 reads CASSPPWGRTGNEQFF. The CDR3 DNA reads TGCGCCAGCAGCCCACCCTGGGGCCGGACCGGTAATGAGCAGTTCTTC. The V and J genes are TRBV5-1 and TRBJ2-1; perhaps TRBD1 as D (5 bases). Trimming took off 4 bases at V and 7 bases at J, with 21 bases between the two ends. Germline V gene sequence: CDR1 SGHRS, CDR2 YFSETQ. The length of the CDR3 is 16 residues.

Only one count was recorded for this clonotype. This chain links TRBV15 with TRBJ2-2, with 8 bases identical to TRBD1. Losses at the gene ends were 11 bases for V and 4 bases for J; bases not matched to a gene: 9. This CDR3 has 14 amino acids. Germline CDR1 and CDR2: LNHNV and YYDKDF (reference sequence). As DNA, the CDR3 is TGTGCCGCAGGGACAGGACGGCGCACCGGGGAGCTGTTTTTT. As protein: CAAGTGRRTGELFF.

Of note for this clonotype: One end of the junction varies from germline; a read error may be responsible. The rearrangement links TRBV20-1 to TRBJ2-5; 10 bases are shared with TRBD2. The CDR3 has 13 amino acids. In germline, CDR1 is DFQATT, CDR2 SNEGSKA (reference sequence). The chain's CDR3 is CSAPSGGQENQYF. CDR3 in DNA: TGCAGTGCGCCTAGCGGGGGTCAAGAGAACCAGTACTTC.

Here the CDR3 reads CATSRAYRGEGETQYF. The CDR3 DNA is TGTGCCACCAGCAGAGCCTACAGGGGGGAAGGAGAGACCCAGTACTTC. The chain joins TRBV15 to TRBJ2-5; 8 bases line up with TRBD1. Germline lookup yields CDR1 LNHNV and CDR2 YYDKDF (reference sequence). CDR3 length: 16 residues. Trimming took 1 base from V and 4 from J; bases not matched to a gene: 8.

This clonotype was observed many times. The chain links TRBV27 to TRBJ2-5; D is ambiguous. This CDR3 comprises 13 residues. Germline lookup yields CDR1 MNHEY and CDR2 SMNVEV (reference sequence). The V gene lost 6 bases and the J gene lost 7 bases, with 15 bases spanning the gap. CDR3 loop: CASSPRIFGTQYF. The CDR3, as DNA: TGTGCCAGCAGCCCTCGAATCTTTGGGACCCAGTACTTC.

The chain employs TRBV27 and TRBJ2-7; the D gene is possibly TRBD1 (6 bases). Germline-derived CDR1 and CDR2 are MNHEY and SMNVEV (reference sequence). CDR3 length: 16 residues. The V end was cut by 6 bases, the J end by 5 bases, with 23 bases between. The CDR3 region has the DNA TGTGCCAGCAGAAGACCAGGGGTTGGCAGGGGTGACGAGCAGTACTTC. This translates into CASRRPGVGRGDEQYF.

The gene calls are TRBV20-1 and TRBJ2-7; 7 bases match TRBD1. The trim removed 2 bases at V and 3 bases at J, leaving 16 bases unmatched. The germline gives CDR1 DFQATT, CDR2 SNEGSKA (reference sequence). The length of the CDR3 is 17 residues. The CDR3 nucleotides read TGCAGTGCTAGAAGGGGCCGAGGCAAGGGGGCTGGCTACGAGCAGTACTTC. It is translated as CSARRGRGKGAGYEQYF.

This clonotype has just a few counts. The gene calls are TRBV5-1 and TRBJ2-3; a possible D gene is TRBD1 (6 bases). Germline V gene lookup returns CDR1 SGHRS and CDR2 YFSETQ. This CDR3 region has 16 residues. V lost 0 bases and J lost 0, with 11 bases in between. The CDR3: CASSLAGTPSTDTQYF. The DNA for the CDR3 is TGCGCCAGCAGCTTGGCCGGGACACCTAGCACAGATACGCAGTATTTT. Full variable domain (rest looked up from reference TRBV5-1 and TRBJ2-3): KAGVTQTPRYLIKTRGQQVTLSCSPISGHRSVSWYQQTPGQGLQFLFEYFSETQRNKGNFPGRFSGRQFSNSRSEMNVSTLELGDSALYLCASSLAGTPSTDTQYFGPGTRLTVL.

This chain links TRBV27 with TRBJ2-2; D uncertain. Germline V gene lookup returns CDR1 MNHEY and CDR2 SMNVEV (reference sequence). V dropped 2 bases and J dropped 7 bases, with 14 bases sitting between them. The CDR3 loop spans 15 amino acids. The CDR3 spells CASSLRHHSHGELFF. CDR3 bases: TGTGCCAGCAGTTTACGGCACCACTCCCACGGGGAGCTGTTTTTT.

DNA for the CDR3: TGTGCCAGCAGCTCCACCAGAGATTCACCCCTCCACTTT. The encoded protein is CASSSTRDSPLHF. V and J are TRBV11-3 and TRBJ1-6; no firm D call. V gave up 4 bases and J gave up 8 bases, with 9 bases separating them. Germline CDR1 and CDR2: SGHNT and YENEEA. The CDR3 length is 13 residues.

The V gene is TRBV27, the J gene TRBJ1-2, with no clear D. Trimming pared 3 bases from V and 1 base from J, leaving 15 bases between. The CDR3 covers 16 residues. The germline V gene has CDR1 MNHEY and CDR2 SMNVEV (reference sequence). The CDR3 DNA reads as TGTGCCAGCAGTTTTCGGATCGCCAGTCTTAACTATGGCTACACCTTC. It codes for CASSFRIASLNYGYTF.

This clonotype was detected only a few times. The chain recombines TRBV18 with TRBJ2-7; a possible D gene is TRBD1 (6 bases). Trimming stripped 3 bases from V and 2 bases from J, with 14 bases between. This CDR3 has 15 amino acids. Germline lookup yields CDR1 KGHSH and CDR2 LQKENI. The CDR3: CASSPSGVRTYEQYF. The CDR3 DNA is TGTGCCAGCTCACCTTCAGGGGTCAGGACCTACGAGCAGTACTTC.

This clonotype was detected only once. The chain uses TRBV11-1 and TRBJ2-1; D not certain. Germline assignment: CDR1 SGHAT and CDR2 FQDESV (reference sequence). The V end lost 3 bases, the J end lost 0 bases, and 9 bases lay between the germline ends. CDR3 length equals 15 residues. Here the CDR3 DNA reads TGTGCCAGCAGCTTCCGGACGGACTCCTACAATGAGCAGTTCTTC. Amino acids: CASSFRTDSYNEQFF.

This clonotype came up a few times. The V gene is TRBV6-5, the J gene TRBJ1-2, with D unresolved. V dropped 5 bases and J dropped 4 bases, with 8 bases sitting between them. CDR1 and CDR2 (germline): MNHEY, SVGAGI. The CDR3 is 12 amino acids. The CDR3 nucleotides are TGTGCCAGCAGTAGACACGGCTATGGCTACACCTTC. Translated, it gives CASSRHGYGYTF.

A few counts support this clonotype. The chain uses TRBV5-1 and TRBJ1-4, with a possible D match to TRBD1 (5 bases). The CDR3 sequence is 16 residues long. Per germline, CDR1 SGHRS and CDR2 YFSETQ. Trimming left V 3 bases short and J 3 bases short, with 15 bases between. CDR3 in DNA: TGCGCCAGCAGCTCTCCTACGGGGGTGGCTAATGAAAAACTGTTTTTT. This sequence encodes CASSSPTGVANEKLFF.